These 10 T cell receptor beta chains were sequenced from one sample in a study of T cell repertoires in cytomegalovirus infection. MiXCR was run by TCRdb on the reads, yielding one entry per CDR3 protein. The sample has some 180,000 distinct CDR3 sequences; roughly a sixth are singletons. Sequences were obtained from CD8+ T cells from PBMCs. Every receptor here comes from a human donor in good health (CMV status not recorded). Some clones in this sample may be carry-over from other donors' samples.

The chain links TRBV5-5 to TRBJ1-6; possibly TRBD1 for D (6 bases). Germline V CDR1 and CDR2: SGHKS, YYEKEE (reference sequence). Trimming stripped 4 bases from V and 5 bases from J, with 16 bases between. The CDR3 has 16 amino acids. The CDR3 reads CASSGLPGHHNSPLHF. In nucleotides, the CDR3 is TGTGCCAGCAGCGGACTACCGGGACATCATAATTCACCCCTCCACTTT.

This clonotype was picked up a small number of times. The chain has TRBV12-3 or TRBV12-4 and TRBJ1-2; possible D gene TRBD1, 5 bases. The CDR3 consists of 14 residues. V lost 5 bases to trimming and J lost 3 bases, with 13 bases between them. Here the CDR3 reads CASSGSRGYYGYTF. CDR3 nucleotide sequence: TGTGCCAGCAGTGGATCTCGGGGGTACTATGGCTACACCTTC.

This clonotype was seen repeatedly, ten times or more. V gene TRBV5-5 combines with J gene TRBJ1-1; 7 positions agree with TRBD1. The V segment lost 1 base and the J segment 4 bases; nucleotides outside the gene matches: 1. CDR3 size: 13 residues. Germline CDR1 reads SGHKS; CDR2 reads YYEKEE (reference sequence). CDR3 sequence: CASSLNRGTEAFF. The CDR3 bases are TGTGCCAGCAGCTTGAACAGGGGCACTGAAGCTTTCTTT.

This rearrangement joins TRBV5-5 to TRBJ2-3, with 15 bases matching TRBD2. CDR1 and CDR2 (germline): SGHKS, YYEKEE (reference sequence). Trimming at V came to 4 bases and at J to 3 bases, leaving 3 bases not matched to a gene. The CDR3 length is 16 residues. CDR3 nucleotide sequence: TGTGCCAGCAGCAGGACTAGCGGGGGGGTAACAGATACGCAGTATTTT. It is translated as CASSRTSGGVTDTQYF.

This clonotype came up a few times. V is TRBV29-1 and J is TRBJ2-5; the D is unclear. Trimming cost V 4 bases and J 2 bases, with 11 bases left between them. CDR1 and CDR2 (germline): SQVTM, ANQGSEA. The CDR3 totals 13 residues. The CDR3 DNA is TGCAGCGTTGCTGGGGTCGTACAAGAGACCCAGTACTTC. Amino acid sequence: CSVAGVVQETQYF.

This clonotype was picked up a small number of times. This chain connects TRBV7-8 to TRBJ2-7; D tentatively fits TRBD1 or TRBD2 (5 bases each). Trimming stripped 5 bases from V and 2 bases from J, with 10 bases between. The CDR3 contains 13 residues. Germline V gene data show CDR1 as SGHVS and CDR2 as FQNEAQ. For the CDR3, the DNA is TGTGCCAGCAGCGTCCGGGGCCCCTACGAGCAGTACTTC. It encodes CASSVRGPYEQYF. Supplemented by reference TRBV7-8 and TRBJ2-7, the full variable domain reads GAGVSQSPRYKVAKRGQDVALRCDPISGHVSLFWYQQALGQGPEFLTYFQNEAQLDKSGLPSDRFFAERPEGSVSTLKIQRTQQEDSAVYLCASSVRGPYEQYFGPGTRLTVT.

V gene TRBV7-6 combines with J gene TRBJ2-2, with 13 bases identical to TRBD2. Germline lookup yields CDR1 SGHVS and CDR2 FNYEAQ. With 0 bases clipped from V and 4 bases from J, the junction kept 8 bases outside the gene matches. The CDR3 has 19 amino acids. The CDR3 loop is CASSLAQTGLAGLTGELFF. The DNA for the CDR3 is TGTGCCAGCAGCTTAGCGCAGACGGGACTAGCGGGACTCACCGGGGAGCTGTTTTTT.

V usage is TRBV20-1 and J usage is TRBJ1-4; possibly TRBD1 for D (6 bases). The CDR3 extends over 14 amino acids. The germline CDR1 and CDR2 sequences are DFQATT and SNEGSKA (reference sequence). Trimming shortened V by 2 bases and J by 7 bases, and 14 bases separated the two germline ends. The CDR3 DNA is TGCAGTGCTAGATGGGCAGGGGTCGGTGAAAAACTGTTTTTT. Its protein is CSARWAGVGEKLFF.

In the case of this clonotype: An end of the junction differs from the germline gene, which may be a read error. The chain carries TRBV6-2 or TRBV6-3 and TRBJ1-1; D not resolved. Germline V gene data show CDR1 as MNHEY and CDR2 as SVGEGT. CDR3 length: 15 residues. The CDR3 DNA is TGTGCCAGCATTTACTCGACGTTTCTGAGCACTGAAGCTTTCTTT. Encoded protein: CASIYSTFLSTEAFF.

This chain connects TRBV7-9 to TRBJ2-1; the match to TRBD2 covers 10 bases. Germline CDR1 SEHNR, CDR2 FQNEAQ (reference sequence). The CDR3 runs to 18 residues. V shed 4 bases, J shed 0 bases, and the junction held 9 bases outside the gene matches. The CDR3 region has the DNA TGTGCCAGCAGCTCAGGACTAGCGGACACAAGCTCCTACAATGAGCAGTTCTTC. This encodes CASSSGLADTSSYNEQFF.